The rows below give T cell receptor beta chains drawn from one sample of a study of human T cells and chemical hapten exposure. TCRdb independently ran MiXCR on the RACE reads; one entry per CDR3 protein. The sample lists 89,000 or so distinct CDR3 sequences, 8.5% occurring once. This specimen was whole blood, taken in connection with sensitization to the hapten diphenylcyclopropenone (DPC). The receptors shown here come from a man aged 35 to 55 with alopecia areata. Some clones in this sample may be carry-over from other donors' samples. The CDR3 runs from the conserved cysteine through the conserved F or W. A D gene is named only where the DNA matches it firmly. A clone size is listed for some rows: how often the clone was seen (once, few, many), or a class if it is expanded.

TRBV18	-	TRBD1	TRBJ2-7	CASSPGTGAYEQYF	TGTGCCAGCTCCCCCGGGACAGGGGCCTACGAGCAGTACTTC
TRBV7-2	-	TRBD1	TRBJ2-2	CASSAGQGTAGELFF	TGTGCCAGCAGCGCCGGACAGGGAACGGCCGGGGAGCTGTTTTTT
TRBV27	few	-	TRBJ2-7	CASSLERSSYEQYF	TGTGCCAGCAGTCTTGAGCGGAGCTCCTACGAGCAGTACTTC
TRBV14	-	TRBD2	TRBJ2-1	CASSQRWAAGGGNEQFF	TGTGCCAGCAGCCAAAGATGGGCTGCGGGAGGGGGGAATGAGCAGTTCTTC
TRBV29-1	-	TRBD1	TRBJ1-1	CSVEVIQGERSNTEAFF	TGCAGCGTTGAAGTTATACAGGGGGAGAGGTCGAACACTGAAGCTTTCTTT
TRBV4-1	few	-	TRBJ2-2	CASRLVGGRETGELFF	TGCGCCAGCAGGCTCGTTGGTGGTCGGGAGACCGGGGAGCTGTTTTTT
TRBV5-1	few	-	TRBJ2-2	CASSLEGQGWTGELFF	TGCGCCAGCAGCTTGGAGGGGCAGGGATGGACCGGGGAGCTGTTTTTT
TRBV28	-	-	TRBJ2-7	CASSLPPDGYEQYF	TGTGCCAGCAGTTTACCCCCGGACGGGTACGAGCAGTACTTC
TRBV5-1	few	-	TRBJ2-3	CASSLEGRTDTQYF	TGCGCCAGCAGCTTGGAGGGCAGAACAGATACGCAGTATTTT
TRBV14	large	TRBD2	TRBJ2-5	CASSHSYPLAGSLETQYF	TGTGCCAGCAGCCATTCCTACCCTCTAGCGGGAAGTCTAGAGACCCAGTACTTC
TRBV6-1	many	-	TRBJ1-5	CASSPRLPVGNQPQHF	TGTGCCAGCTCCCCTCGGTTGCCCGTGGGCAATCAGCCCCAGCATTTT
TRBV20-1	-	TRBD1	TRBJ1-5	CSASQTGHNQPQHF	TGCAGTGCTAGCCAGACAGGGCACAATCAGCCCCAGCATTTT
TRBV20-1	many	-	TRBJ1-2	CSARDPEGPYGYTF	TGCAGTGCTAGAGATCCTGAGGGCCCCTATGGCTACACCTTC
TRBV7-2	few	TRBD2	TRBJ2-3	CASSLVGVEREFGDTQYF	TGTGCCAGCAGCTTAGTGGGGGTCGAGCGGGAGTTCGGAGATACGCAGTATTTT
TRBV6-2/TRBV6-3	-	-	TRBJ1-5	CASSYTQGQPQHF	TGTGCCAGCAGTTACACACAGGGTCAGCCCCAGCATTTT
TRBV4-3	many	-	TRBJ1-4	CASSQDGGKRDEKLFF	TGCGCCAGCAGCCAAGATGGAGGGAAGAGGGATGAAAAACTGTTTTTT
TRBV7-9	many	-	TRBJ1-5	CASSSSDEVRNQPQHF	TGTGCCAGCAGCTCGTCGGACGAGGTCAGGAATCAGCCCCAGCATTTT
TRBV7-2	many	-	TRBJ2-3	CASSSEGTTQYF	TGTGCCAGCAGCTCAGAGGGGACTACGCAGTATTTT
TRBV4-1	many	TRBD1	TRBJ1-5	CASSQTRQGSQPQHF	TGCGCCAGCAGCCAAACCAGACAGGGCAGTCAGCCCCAGCATTTT
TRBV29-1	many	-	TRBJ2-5	CSVAGGSHQETQYF	TGCAGCGTTGCTGGCGGCAGCCACCAAGAGACCCAGTACTTC
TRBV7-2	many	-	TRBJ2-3	CASTSYLLSTTDTQYF	TGTGCCAGCACCTCATATCTCCTGAGCACTACAGATACGCAGTATTTT
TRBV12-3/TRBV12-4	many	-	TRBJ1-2	CASSLAGANYGYTF	TGTGCCAGCAGTTTAGCGGGTGCTAACTATGGCTACACCTTC
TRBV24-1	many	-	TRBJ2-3	CATSDTRQTDTQYF	TGTGCCACCAGTGACACCCGACAGACAGATACGCAGTATTTT
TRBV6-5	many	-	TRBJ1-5	CASRLGEGSNQPQHF	TGTGCCAGCAGGCTAGGGGAAGGCAGCAATCAGCCCCAGCATTTT
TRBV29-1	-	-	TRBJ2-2	CSVQGSTNTGELFF	TGCAGCGTCCAGGGGTCGACGAACACCGGGGAGCTGTTTTTT
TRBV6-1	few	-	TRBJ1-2	CASAGTRNYGYTF	TGTGCCAGCGCAGGGACACGTAACTATGGCTACACCTTC
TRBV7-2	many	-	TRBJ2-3	CASSLLAFIGQDTQYF	TGTGCCAGCAGCTTACTTGCTTTTATAGGTCAGGATACGCAGTATTTT
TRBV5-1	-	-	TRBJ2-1	CASSLGLDNEQFF	TGCGCCAGCAGCTTGGGACTCGACAATGAGCAGTTCTTC
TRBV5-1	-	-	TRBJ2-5	CASGEGKTQYF	TGCGCCAGCGGCGAGGGGAAGACCCAGTACTTC
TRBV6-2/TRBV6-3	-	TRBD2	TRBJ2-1	CASNRPLAGGMNYNEQFF	TGTGCCAGCAATAGACCACTAGCGGGAGGAATGAACTACAATGAGCAGTTCTTC
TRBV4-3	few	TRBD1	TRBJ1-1	CASTPQGAGVAFF	TGCGCCAGCACCCCCCAGGGGGCGGGTGTAGCTTTCTTT
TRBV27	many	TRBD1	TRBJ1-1	CASSGPGQGVREAFF	TGTGCCAGCAGTGGTCCGGGACAGGGGGTTAGGGAAGCTTTCTTT
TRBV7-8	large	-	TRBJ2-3	CASSPGAGGFTDTQYF	TGTGCCAGCAGCCCAGGGGCAGGGGGGTTCACAGATACGCAGTATTTT
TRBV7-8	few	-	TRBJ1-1	CASSSGLSNTEAFF	TGTGCCAGCAGCTCGGGACTCTCGAACACTGAAGCTTTCTTT
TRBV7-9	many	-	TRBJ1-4	CASSPLQGNEEKLFF	TGTGCCAGCAGCCCCCTACAGGGAAATGAGGAAAAACTGTTTTTT
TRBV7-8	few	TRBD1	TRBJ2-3	CASSQMTGTGTDTQYF	TGTGCCAGCAGCCAGATGACGGGGACAGGAACAGATACGCAGTATTTT
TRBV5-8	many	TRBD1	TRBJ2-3	CASSYGTGVGTDTQYF	TGTGCCAGCAGCTACGGGACAGGGGTTGGAACAGATACGCAGTATTTT
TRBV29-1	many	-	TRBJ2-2	CSVEDPSGGELFF	TGCAGCGTTGAAGATCCTTCGGGAGGGGAGCTGTTTTTT
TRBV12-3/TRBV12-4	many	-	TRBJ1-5	CASSAIRGQPQHF	TGTGCCAGCAGTGCAATCAGGGGTCAGCCCCAGCATTTT
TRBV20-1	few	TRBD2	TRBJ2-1	CSARSTSGREMLSQFF	TGCAGTGCTAGATCTACTAGCGGGAGAGAGATGTTGAGCCAGTTCTTC
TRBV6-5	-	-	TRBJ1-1	CASSYSSPFNTEAFF	TGTGCCAGCAGTTACTCATCTCCCTTTAACACTGAAGCTTTCTTT
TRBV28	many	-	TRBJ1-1	CASSLWDTEAFF	TGTGCCAGCAGTTTATGGGACACTGAAGCTTTCTTT
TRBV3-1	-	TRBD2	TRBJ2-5	CASSQDPHGRPGETQYF	TGTGCCAGCAGCCAAGACCCTCACGGGAGGCCGGGGGAGACCCAGTACTTC
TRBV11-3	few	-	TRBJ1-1	CASSLGFTEAFF	TGTGCCAGCAGCTTAGGCTTCACTGAAGCTTTCTTT
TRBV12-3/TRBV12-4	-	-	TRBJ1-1	CASSLTTARNTEAFF	TGTGCCAGCAGTTTAACGACAGCGAGGAACACTGAAGCTTTCTTT
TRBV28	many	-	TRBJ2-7	CASRTSSYEQYF	TGTGCCAGCAGGACTAGCTCCTACGAGCAGTACTTC
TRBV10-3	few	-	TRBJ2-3	CAISESPPDTQYF	TGTGCCATCAGTGAGAGTCCCCCAGATACGCAGTATTTT
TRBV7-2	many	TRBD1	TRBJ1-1	CASSLAGTAWAFF	TGTGCCAGCAGCTTAGCAGGGACAGCCTGGGCTTTCTTT
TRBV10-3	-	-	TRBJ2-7	CAINSMTRRQGPHYEQYF	TGTGCCATTAATTCTATGACCCGTCGCCAGGGGCCCCACTACGAGCAGTACTTC
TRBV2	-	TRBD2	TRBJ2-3	CANSGMGTDTQYF	TGTGCCAACAGCGGGATGGGCACAGATACGCAGTATTTT
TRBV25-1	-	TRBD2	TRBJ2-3	CASSGFPIAGGTDTQYF	TGTGCCAGCAGTGGATTCCCCATAGCGGGAGGGACAGATACGCAGTATTTT